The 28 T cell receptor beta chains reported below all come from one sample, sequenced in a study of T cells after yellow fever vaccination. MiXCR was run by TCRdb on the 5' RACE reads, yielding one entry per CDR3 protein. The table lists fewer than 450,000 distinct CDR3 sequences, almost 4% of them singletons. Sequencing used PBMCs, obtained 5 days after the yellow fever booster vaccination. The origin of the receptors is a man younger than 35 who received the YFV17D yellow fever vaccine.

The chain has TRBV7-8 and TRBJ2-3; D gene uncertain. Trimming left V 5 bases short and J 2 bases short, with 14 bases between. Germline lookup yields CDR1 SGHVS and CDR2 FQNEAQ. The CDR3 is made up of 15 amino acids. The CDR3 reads CASSRKGSTTDTQYF. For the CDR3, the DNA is TGTGCCAGCAGCCGAAAGGGCTCTACCACAGATACGCAGTATTTT.

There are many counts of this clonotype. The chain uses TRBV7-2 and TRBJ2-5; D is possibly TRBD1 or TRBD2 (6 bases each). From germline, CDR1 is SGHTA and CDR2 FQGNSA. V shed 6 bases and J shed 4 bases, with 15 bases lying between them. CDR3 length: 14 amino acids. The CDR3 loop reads CASSQGGTAETQYF. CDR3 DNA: TGTGCCAGCAGTCAAGGGGGGACGGCAGAGACCCAGTACTTC.

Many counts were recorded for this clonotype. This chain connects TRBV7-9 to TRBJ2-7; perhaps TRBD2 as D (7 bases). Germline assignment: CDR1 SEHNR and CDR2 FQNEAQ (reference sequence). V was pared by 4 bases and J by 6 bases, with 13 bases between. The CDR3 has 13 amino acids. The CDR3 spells CASSSQGGVEQYF. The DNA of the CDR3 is TGTGCCAGCAGCTCCCAAGGGGGGGTCGAGCAGTACTTC.

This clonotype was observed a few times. In DNA, the CDR3 is TGTGCCAGCAGTCTCGGACTCTTCTACGAGCAGTACTTC. Encoded protein: CASSLGLFYEQYF. This chain uses TRBV2 with TRBJ2-7; D is perhaps TRBD2 (5 bases). The CDR3 runs to 13 residues. Germline CDR1 is SNHLY and CDR2 is FYNNEI. V lost 5 bases to trimming and J lost 3 bases, with 11 bases between them. The full variable domain, completed using reference TRBV2 and TRBJ2-7, is EPEVTQTPSHQVTQMGQEVILRCVPISNHLYFYWYRQILGQKVEFLVSFYNNEISEKSEIFDDQFSVERPDGSNFTLKIRSTKLEDSAMYFCASSLGLFYEQYFGPGTRLTVT.

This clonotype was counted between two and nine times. CDR3 nucleotide sequence: TGTGCCAGCAGCTTGGGGACTAAGATCCCACCAGATACGCAGTATTTT. As protein: CASSLGTKIPPDTQYF. The chain has TRBV11-2 and TRBJ2-3; 7 bases agree with TRBD2. The V segment lost 3 bases and the J segment 4 bases; nucleotides outside the gene matches: 10. The CDR3 runs to 16 residues. The germline CDR1 and CDR2 sequences are SGHAT and FQNNGV.

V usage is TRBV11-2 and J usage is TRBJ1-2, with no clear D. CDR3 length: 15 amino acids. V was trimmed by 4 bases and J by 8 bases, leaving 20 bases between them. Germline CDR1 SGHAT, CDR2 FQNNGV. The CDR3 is CASSSPAKPLGGYTF. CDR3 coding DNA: TGTGCCAGCAGCTCCCCCGCGAAGCCCCTGGGCGGCTACACCTTC.

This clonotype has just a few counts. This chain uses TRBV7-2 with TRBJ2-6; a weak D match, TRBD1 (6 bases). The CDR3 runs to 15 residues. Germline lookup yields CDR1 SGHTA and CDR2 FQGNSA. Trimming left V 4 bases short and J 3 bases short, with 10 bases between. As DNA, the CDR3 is TGTGCCAGCAGCTCGGGGACACGTGGGGCCAACGTCCTGACTTTC. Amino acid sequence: CASSSGTRGANVLTF.

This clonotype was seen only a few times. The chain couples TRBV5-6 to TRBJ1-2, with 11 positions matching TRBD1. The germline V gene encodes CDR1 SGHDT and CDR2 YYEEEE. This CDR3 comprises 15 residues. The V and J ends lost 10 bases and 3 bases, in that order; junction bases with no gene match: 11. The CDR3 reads CAGGQGASLDYGYTF. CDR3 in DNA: TGTGCCGGAGGACAGGGGGCAAGTCTAGACTATGGCTACACCTTC.

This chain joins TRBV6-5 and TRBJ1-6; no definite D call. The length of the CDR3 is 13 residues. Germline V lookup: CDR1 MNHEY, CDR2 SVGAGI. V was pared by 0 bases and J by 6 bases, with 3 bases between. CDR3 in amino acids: CASSYSLNSPLHF. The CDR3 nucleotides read TGTGCCAGCAGTTACTCGCTTAATTCACCCCTCCACTTT.

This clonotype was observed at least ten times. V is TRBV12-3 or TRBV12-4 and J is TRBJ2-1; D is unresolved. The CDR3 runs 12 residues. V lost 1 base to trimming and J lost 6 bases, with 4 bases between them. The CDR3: CASSLEVNEQFF. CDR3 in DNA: TGTGCCAGCAGTTTAGAGGTCAATGAGCAGTTCTTC.

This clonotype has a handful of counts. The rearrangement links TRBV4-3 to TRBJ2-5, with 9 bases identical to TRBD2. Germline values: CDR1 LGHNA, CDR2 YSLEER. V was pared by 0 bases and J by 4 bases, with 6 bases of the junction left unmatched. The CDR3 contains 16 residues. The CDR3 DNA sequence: TGCGCCAGCAGCCAAGAGGTGCGGGGGGGCGCAGAGACCCAGTACTTC. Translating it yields CASSQEVRGGAETQYF.

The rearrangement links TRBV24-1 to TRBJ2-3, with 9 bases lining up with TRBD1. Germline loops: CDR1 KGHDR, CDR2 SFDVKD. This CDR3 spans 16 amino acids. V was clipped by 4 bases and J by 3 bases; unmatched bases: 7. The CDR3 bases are TGTGCCACCAGTGACCAGGACAGGGGAGTGACAGATACGCAGTATTTT. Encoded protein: CATSDQDRGVTDTQYF.

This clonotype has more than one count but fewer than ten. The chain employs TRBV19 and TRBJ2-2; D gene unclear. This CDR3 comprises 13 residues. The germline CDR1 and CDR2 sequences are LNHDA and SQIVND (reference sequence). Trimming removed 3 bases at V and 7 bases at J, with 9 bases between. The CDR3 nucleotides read TGTGCCAGTAGTATCGGCCCGGGCGGGGAGCTGTTTTTT. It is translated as CASSIGPGGELFF.

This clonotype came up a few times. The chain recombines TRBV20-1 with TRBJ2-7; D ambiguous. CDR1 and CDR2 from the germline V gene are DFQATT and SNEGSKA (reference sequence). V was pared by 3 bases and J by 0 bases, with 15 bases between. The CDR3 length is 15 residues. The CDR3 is CSASQQRSSSYEQYF. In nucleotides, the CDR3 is TGCAGTGCTAGTCAACAGCGTTCGAGCTCCTACGAGCAGTACTTC.

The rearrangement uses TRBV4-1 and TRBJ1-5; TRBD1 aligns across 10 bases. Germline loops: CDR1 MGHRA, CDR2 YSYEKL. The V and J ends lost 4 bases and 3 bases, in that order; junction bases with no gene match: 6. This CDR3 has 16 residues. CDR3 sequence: CASSLSGQGPNQPQHF. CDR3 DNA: TGCGCCAGCAGCCTCTCGGGACAGGGGCCCAATCAGCCCCAGCATTTT.

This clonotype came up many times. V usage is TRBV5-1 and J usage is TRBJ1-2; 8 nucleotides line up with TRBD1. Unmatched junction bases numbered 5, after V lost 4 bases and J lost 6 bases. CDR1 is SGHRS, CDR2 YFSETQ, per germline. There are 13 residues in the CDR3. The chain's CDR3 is CASSMDRADGYTF. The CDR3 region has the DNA TGCGCCAGCAGCATGGACAGGGCGGATGGCTACACCTTC.

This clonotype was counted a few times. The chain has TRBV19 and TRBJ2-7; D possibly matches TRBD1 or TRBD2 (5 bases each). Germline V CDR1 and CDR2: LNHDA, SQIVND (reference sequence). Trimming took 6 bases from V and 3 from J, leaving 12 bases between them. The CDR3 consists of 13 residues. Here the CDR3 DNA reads TGTGCCAGTAGCAGCCGGGACGGCTACGAGCAGTACTTC. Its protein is CASSSRDGYEQYF.

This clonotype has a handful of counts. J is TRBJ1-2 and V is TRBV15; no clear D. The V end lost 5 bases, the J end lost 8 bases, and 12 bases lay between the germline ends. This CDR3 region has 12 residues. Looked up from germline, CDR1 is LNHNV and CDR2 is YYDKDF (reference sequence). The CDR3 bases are TGTGCCACCAGCCTCCGGACGCGGGGCTACACCTTC. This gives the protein CATSLRTRGYTF.

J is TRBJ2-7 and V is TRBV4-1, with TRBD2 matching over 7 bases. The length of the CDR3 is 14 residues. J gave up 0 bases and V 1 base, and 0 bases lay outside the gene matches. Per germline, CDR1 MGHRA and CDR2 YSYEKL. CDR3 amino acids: CASSQGLASYEQYV. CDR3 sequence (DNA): TGCGCCAGCAGCCAAGGACTAGCCTCCTACGAGCAGTACGTC.

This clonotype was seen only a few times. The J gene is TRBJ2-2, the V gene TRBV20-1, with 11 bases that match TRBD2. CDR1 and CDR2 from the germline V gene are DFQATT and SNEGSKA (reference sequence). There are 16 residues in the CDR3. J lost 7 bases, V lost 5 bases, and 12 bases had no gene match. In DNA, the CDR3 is TGCAGTGCTTCATCAGTAGCGGGGGGGCCTGGCGGGGAGCTGTTTTTT. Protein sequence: CSASSVAGGPGGELFF.

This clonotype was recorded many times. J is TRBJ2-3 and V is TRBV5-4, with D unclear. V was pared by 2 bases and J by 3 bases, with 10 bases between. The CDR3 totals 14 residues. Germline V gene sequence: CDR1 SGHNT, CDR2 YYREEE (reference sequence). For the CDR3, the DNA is TGTGCCAGCAGCTTTGGGCTGGGAACAGATACGCAGTATTTT. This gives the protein CASSFGLGTDTQYF.

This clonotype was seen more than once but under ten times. CDR3 in amino acids: CASSVVNNQPQHF. Here the CDR3 DNA reads TGCGCCAGCAGTGTTGTTAACAATCAGCCCCAGCATTTT. This chain joins TRBV10-2 and TRBJ1-5; D uncertain. Germline lookup yields CDR1 WSHSY and CDR2 SAAADI. The V gene lost 4 bases and the J gene lost 3 bases, with 7 bases spanning the gap. CDR3 length equals 13 residues.

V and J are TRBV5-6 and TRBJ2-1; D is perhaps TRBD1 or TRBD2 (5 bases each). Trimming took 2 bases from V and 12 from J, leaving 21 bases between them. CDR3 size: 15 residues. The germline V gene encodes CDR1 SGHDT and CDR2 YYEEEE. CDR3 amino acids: CASSFTGTHLRGQFF. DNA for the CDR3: TGTGCCAGCAGCTTCACAGGTACCCATCTCCGGGGGCAGTTCTTC.

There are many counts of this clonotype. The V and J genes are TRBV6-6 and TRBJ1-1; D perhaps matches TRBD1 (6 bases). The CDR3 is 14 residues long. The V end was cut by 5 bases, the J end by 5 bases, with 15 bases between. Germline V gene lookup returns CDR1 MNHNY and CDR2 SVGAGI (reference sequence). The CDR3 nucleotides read TGTGCCAGCAGTAACAGGGATCTTTTTACTGAAGCTTTCTTT. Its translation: CASSNRDLFTEAFF.

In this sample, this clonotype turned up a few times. The chain's CDR3 is CASSLGQKYGYTF. The DNA for the CDR3 is TGTGCCAGCAGCCTCGGACAGAAATATGGCTACACCTTC. This sequence joins TRBV12-3 or TRBV12-4 and TRBJ1-2; D may be TRBD1 (6 bases). The CDR3 is made up of 13 amino acids. The germline V and J ends were trimmed by 6 bases and 5 bases, with 13 bases remaining between them.

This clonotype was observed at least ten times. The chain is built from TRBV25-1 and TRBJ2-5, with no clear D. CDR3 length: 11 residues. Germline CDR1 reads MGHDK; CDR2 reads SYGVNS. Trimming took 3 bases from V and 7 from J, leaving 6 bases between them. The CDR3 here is CASSDRGTQYF. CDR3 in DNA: TGTGCCAGCAGTGATCGTGGGACCCAGTACTTC.

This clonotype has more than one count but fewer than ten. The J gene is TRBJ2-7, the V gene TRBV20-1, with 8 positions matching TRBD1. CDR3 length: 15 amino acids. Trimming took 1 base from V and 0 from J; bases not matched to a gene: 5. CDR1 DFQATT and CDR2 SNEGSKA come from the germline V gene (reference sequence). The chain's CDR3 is CSARALGTGSYEQYF. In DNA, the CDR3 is TGCAGTGCTAGAGCTCTCGGGACAGGCTCCTACGAGCAGTACTTC.

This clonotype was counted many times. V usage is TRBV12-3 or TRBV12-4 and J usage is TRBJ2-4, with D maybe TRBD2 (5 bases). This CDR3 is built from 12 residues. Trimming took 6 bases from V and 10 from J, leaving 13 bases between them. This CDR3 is CASRSGVGIQYF. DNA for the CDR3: TGTGCCAGCAGATCCGGGGTGGGGATTCAGTACTTC.